This T cell receptor beta chain was sequenced in a study of shared T cell receptors in the human thymus. Only in-frame clones appear in the TCRdb table, and some are missing; sequencing was by immunoSEQ multiplex PCR. The table records about 730,000 clones, 80% to 90% of them present only once. V shed 4 bases and J shed 4 bases, with 12 bases lying between them. Per the germline V gene, CDR1 is SGDLS and CDR2 is YYNGEE. The CDR3 has 14 residues. The data were also submitted as part of a second study, on human thymus T cells. That work contributes: V and J genes seemed to be used with bias in thymic and blood repertoires.

The sequence came from a girl under two years old with a congenital heart defect. Sequencing was performed on thymocytes. The V call is TRBV9, the J call TRBJ2-1; unclear D gene. CDR3 DNA: TGTGCCAGCAGCCCCTCACACCCATACAATGAGCAGTTCTTC. Its protein product is CASSPSHPYNEQFF.